Listed below are T cell receptor beta chains from one sample, sequenced in a study of T-cell reconstitution after alpha-beta-depleted transplantation in children. Each CDR3 protein is one row after TCRdb ran MiXCR on the PCR reads. The sample has around 94,000 distinct CDR3 sequences; about 7.5% are singletons. The specimen comprised PBMCs, sampled before TCRalphabeta/CD19-depleted stem cell transplant. The receptors derive from a boy aged 2 to 10 with acute lymphoblastic leukemia, due to receive a stem cell transplant. The CDR3 runs from the conserved cysteine through the conserved F or W. D genes are given only for firm matches. Clone size is given for some rows only: seen once, a few or many times, or a class if the clone is expanded.

CSARAGGIVGYTF | TGCAGTGCTAGAGCAGGGGGCATAGTTGGCTACACCTTC | TRBJ1-2 | TRBV20-1 | TRBD1 | many
CATSRDSGQGSDTQYF | TGTGCCACCAGCAGAGATAGTGGGCAGGGCTCAGATACGCAGTATTTT | TRBJ2-3 | TRBV15 | . | .
CASSSWGGAEAFF | TGTGCCAGCAGCTCCTGGGGGGGGGCTGAAGCTTTCTTT | TRBJ1-1 | TRBV11-2 | . | many
CASSQGDSNSPLHF | TGTGCCAGCAGCCAAGGAGACAGCAATTCACCCCTCCACTTT | TRBJ1-6 | TRBV16 | . | .
CASSDSDGTEAFF | TGTGCCAGCAGTGACTCTGACGGGACTGAAGCTTTCTTT | TRBJ1-1 | TRBV6-4 | . | few
CASSLNSGRLNTEAFF | TGTGCCAGCAGCTTAAATAGTGGACGGTTGAACACTGAAGCTTTCTTT | TRBJ1-1 | TRBV11-2 | . | many
CASSALLGAGEETQYF | TGTGCCAGCAGTGCCCTCTTGGGAGCGGGGGAGGAGACCCAGTACTTC | TRBJ2-5 | TRBV12-3/TRBV12-4 | TRBD2 | many
CSAGPGQRYEQYF | TGCAGTGCTGGACCGGGACAGCGCTACGAGCAGTACTTC | TRBJ2-7 | TRBV20-1 | TRBD1 | .
CSAREGGASINNEQYF | TGCAGTGCTAGAGAAGGGGGCGCGTCAATAAACAACGAGCAGTACTTC | TRBJ2-7 | TRBV20-1 | TRBD1 | few
CASTPSGTGPYNEQFF | TGTGCCAGCACCCCGTCGGGGACAGGGCCCTACAATGAGCAGTTCTTC | TRBJ2-1 | TRBV6-2/TRBV6-3 | TRBD1 | few
CASSFSLTGLDQPQHF | TGTGCCAGCAGTTTCTCCCTGACAGGTCTGGATCAGCCCCAGCATTTT | TRBJ1-5 | TRBV12-3/TRBV12-4 | . | few
CASSYGQGGNTIYF | TGTGCCAGCAGTTACGGACAGGGGGGAAACACCATATATTTT | TRBJ1-3 | TRBV6-5 | TRBD1 | few
CASSLSGGRANVLTF | TGTGCCAGCAGTTTATCCGGGGGTAGGGCCAACGTCCTGACTTTC | TRBJ2-6 | TRBV12-3/TRBV12-4 | . | many
CASSLGQPGLARAGELFF | TGCGCCAGCAGCTTGGGCCAACCGGGACTAGCGAGGGCCGGGGAGCTGTTTTTT | TRBJ2-2 | TRBV5-1 | TRBD2 | .
CASSFRGRGTQYF | TGTGCCAGCAGCTTTCGCGGACGGGGTACGCAGTATTTT | TRBJ2-3 | TRBV7-2 | . | many
CASSHGSGGRNEKLFF | TGCGCCAGCAGCCACGGTTCGGGAGGGCGGAATGAAAAACTGTTTTTT | TRBJ1-4 | TRBV4-1 | . | few
CASPNSNQPQHF | TGTGCCAGCCCCAATAGCAATCAGCCCCAGCATTTT | TRBJ1-5 | TRBV28 | . | many
CASKGGWNSNQPQHF | TGTGCCAGCAAGGGGGGCTGGAATAGCAATCAGCCCCAGCATTTT | TRBJ1-5 | TRBV6-2/TRBV6-3 | . | many
CASSSADWGPKGDEQFF | TGTGCCAGCAGTTCCGCCGATTGGGGACCCAAAGGGGATGAGCAGTTCTTC | TRBJ2-1 | TRBV27 | . | few
CASSPGQGGWQYF | TGTGCCAGCAGCCCCGGACAGGGGGGTTGGCAGTACTTC | TRBJ2-7 | TRBV3-1 | TRBD1 | many
CAWNHLRKPDEQYF | TGTGCCTGGAACCACCTACGGAAACCGGACGAGCAGTACTTC | TRBJ2-7 | TRBV30 | . | few
CSAGLGLAGGSTDTQYF | TGCAGTGCTGGACTTGGACTAGCGGGGGGGTCCACAGATACGCAGTATTTT | TRBJ2-3 | TRBV20-1 | TRBD2 | .
CASSTSKGNEQFF | TGTGCCAGCTCTACCTCGAAGGGGAATGAGCAGTTCTTC | TRBJ2-1 | TRBV12-3/TRBV12-4 | . | many
CSARSTSGGGYNEQFF | TGCAGTGCTAGAAGTACTAGCGGGGGGGGTTACAATGAGCAGTTCTTC | TRBJ2-1 | TRBV20-1 | TRBD2 | many
CASSPPTGIESPLHF | TGTGCCAGCAGCCCTCCGACAGGGATTGAGTCACCCCTCCACTTT | TRBJ1-6 | TRBV27 | TRBD1 | few
CASSYPPPGEQYF | TGTGCCAGCAGTTACCCACCTCCGGGCGAGCAGTACTTC | TRBJ2-7 | TRBV6-6 | . | few
CATSRRTTEQYF | TGTGCCACCAGCAGAAGGACTACCGAGCAGTACTTC | TRBJ2-7 | TRBV15 | . | few
CASSEGLTYEQYF | TGTGCCAGCAGTGAAGGCCTAACCTACGAGCAGTACTTC | TRBJ2-7 | TRBV2 | . | many
CSVDMVGNTEAFF | TGCAGCGTTGATATGGTGGGGAACACTGAAGCTTTCTTT | TRBJ1-1 | TRBV29-1 | . | many
CASSSLDSPYEQYF | TGCGCCAGCAGCTCCCTTGACAGCCCCTACGAGCAGTACTTC | TRBJ2-7 | TRBV5-1 | . | many
CASSSPSGQETQYF | TGTGCCAGCAGCTCCCCTAGCGGCCAAGAGACCCAGTACTTC | TRBJ2-5 | TRBV9 | TRBD2 | many
CATEGAGVEAFF | TGTGCCACCGAAGGCGCAGGGGTTGAAGCTTTCTTT | TRBJ1-1 | TRBV10-3 | . | many
CASSPRGVGTEAFF | TGTGCCAGCAGCCCCCGGGGAGTGGGGACTGAAGCTTTCTTT | TRBJ1-1 | TRBV6-1 | . | few
CASSLSALHVGGAGDTQYF | TGTGCCAGCAGTTTATCGGCGTTGCATGTTGGGGGCGCGGGAGATACGCAGTATTTT | TRBJ2-3 | TRBV27 | . | many
CASTPWGANYGYTF | TGTGCCAGCACCCCATGGGGAGCTAACTATGGCTACACCTTC | TRBJ1-2 | TRBV6-1 | . | few
CASSPEGAVSYGYTF | TGTGCCAGCAGCCCCGAGGGGGCCGTTAGCTATGGCTACACCTTC | TRBJ1-2 | TRBV7-2 | TRBD1 | .
CASSHLGGTDTQYF | TGTGCCAGCAGCCACCTAGGGGGGACAGATACGCAGTATTTT | TRBJ2-3 | TRBV14 | . | large
CSASLRQGNSPLHF | TGCAGTGCTAGCCTCCGACAGGGGAATTCACCCCTCCACTTT | TRBJ1-6 | TRBV20-1 | TRBD1 | few
CASTSTDGRLDTGELFF | TGTGCCAGCACCTCAACAGACGGGAGGCTGGACACCGGGGAGCTGTTTTTT | TRBJ2-2 | TRBV28 | TRBD2 | many
CASSLVPSHGNQPQHF | TGTGCCAGCAGCTTAGTTCCGTCCCATGGCAATCAGCCCCAGCATTTT | TRBJ1-5 | TRBV7-9 | . | .
CSARDAKGNQPQHF | TGCAGTGCTAGAGACGCGAAAGGGAATCAGCCCCAGCATTTT | TRBJ1-5 | TRBV20-1 | . | .
CASSFKQGEGYEQYF | TGTGCCAGCAGTTTTAAACAGGGAGAGGGGTACGAGCAGTACTTC | TRBJ2-7 | TRBV6-2/TRBV6-3 | . | few
CASSLIPRGPSYEQYF | TGTGCCAGCAGCTTAATCCCCCGGGGCCCTTCCTACGAGCAGTACTTC | TRBJ2-7 | TRBV7-2 | . | few
CASTTGAPQETQYF | TGTGCCAGCACCACGGGAGCGCCTCAAGAGACCCAGTACTTC | TRBJ2-5 | TRBV2 | . | few
CSASRGTGNSPLHF | TGCAGTGCTAGTAGGGGGACAGGGAATTCACCCCTCCACTTT | TRBJ1-6 | TRBV20-1 | TRBD1 | many
CASSLSPGAGNEQFF | TGTGCCAGCAGCCTCTCCCCGGGGGCGGGGAATGAGCAGTTCTTC | TRBJ2-1 | TRBV7-2 | . | many
CSAKTGRVTEAFF | TGCAGTGCTAAGACAGGGAGGGTGACTGAAGCTTTCTTT | TRBJ1-1 | TRBV20-1 | TRBD1 | many
CASSSLAVADTQYF | TGTGCCAGCAGTTCACTAGCCGTAGCAGATACGCAGTATTTT | TRBJ2-3 | TRBV7-2 | . | few
CASSQEPRNTEAFF | TGCGCCAGCAGCCAAGAGCCGAGGAACACTGAAGCTTTCTTT | TRBJ1-1 | TRBV4-3 | . | .
CSASSGPANSPLHF | TGCAGTGCTTCCTCAGGCCCGGCGAACTCACCCCTCCACTTT | TRBJ1-6 | TRBV20-1 | . | .
CASSVDPGTGPGYTF | TGTGCCAGCAGCGTCGACCCCGGGACAGGGCCTGGCTACACCTTC | TRBJ1-2 | TRBV9 | TRBD1 | medium-sized